Listed below are T cell receptor beta chains from one sample, sequenced in a study of blood T cell repertoires in COVID-19. Some clones are missing from TCRdb's copy, which holds only in-frame ones; the method was immunoSEQ multiplex PCR. The top ten clones hold around 17% of a sample with 15,000 to 20,000 clones, around 77% of them seen once. Sequencing input: peripheral blood. Source of these receptors: a man between 65 and 85 years old with COVID-19, enrolled during active disease. CDR3s include the opening cysteine and the closing phenylalanine or tryptophan. Each record gives: clone size, D gene, J gene, V gene, CDR3 DNA, CDR3 protein. A D gene is named only where the DNA matches it firmly. Clone size is not always given. Where it is, it says once, few, many or a class for expanded clones.

size: NA
D: NA
J: TRBJ1-1
V: TRBV7-9
DNA: TGTGCCAGCAGCTTAATACAGGCTGAAGCTTTCTTT
CDR3: CASSLIQAEAFF

size: NA
D: TRBD1
J: TRBJ2-7
V: TRBV5-1
DNA: TGCGCCAGCAGTTTTCAATCCGGGACAGACTCTAACTACTTC
CDR3: CASSFQSGTDSNYF

size: NA
D: NA
J: TRBJ2-7
V: TRBV1
DNA: TGCACCAGCGCCACCGCCGCGGGGCTGAGCTCCTACGAGCAGTACTTC
CDR3: CTSATAAGLSSYEQYF

size: NA
D: TRBD1
J: TRBJ1-1
V: TRBV6-5
DNA: TGTGCCAGCAGCCTACAGGGGGCCACTGAAGCTTTCTTT
CDR3: CASSLQGATEAFF

size: NA
D: NA
J: TRBJ1-5
V: TRBV18
DNA: TGTGCCAGCTCAGCAGATCGGGGGCAGCCCCAGCATTTT
CDR3: CASSADRGQPQHF

size: NA
D: TRBD2
J: TRBJ2-7
V: TRBV19
DNA: TGTGCCAGTAGTACCGTCCTAGCGGGGAACTACGAGCAGTACTTC
CDR3: CASSTVLAGNYEQYF

size: few
D: NA
J: TRBJ1-3
V: TRBV11-2
DNA: TGTGCCAGCAGCTCTGTACAATCTGGAAACACCATATATTTT
CDR3: CASSSVQSGNTIYF

size: NA
D: TRBD2
J: TRBJ2-5
V: TRBV24-1
DNA: TGTGCCACCAGTGAATCCGGGGGGAAGACCCAGTACTTC
CDR3: CATSESGGKTQYF

size: NA
D: TRBD1
J: TRBJ1-2
V: TRBV3-1/TRBV3-2
DNA: TGTGCCAGCAGCCAAGATAAGGCAGGGGGCCTTAACTATGGCTACACCTTC
CDR3: CASSQDKAGGLNYGYTF

size: NA
D: TRBD1
J: TRBJ1-6
V: TRBV27
DNA: TGTGCCAGCAGCCCAGTGGGGACAGGGAGTTCACCCCTCCACTTT
CDR3: CASSPVGTGSSPLHF

size: NA
D: TRBD2
J: TRBJ2-2
V: TRBV7-2
DNA: TGTGCCAGCAGCTACTCGCGGGGGGGCCGTAACACCGGGGAGCTGTTTTTT
CDR3: CASSYSRGGRNTGELFF

size: NA
D: TRBD1
J: TRBJ2-1
V: TRBV5-4
DNA: TGTGCCAGCAGCACGGGGACAGGGTCCTACAATGAGCAGTTCTTC
CDR3: CASSTGTGSYNEQFF

size: NA
D: NA
J: TRBJ1-1
V: TRBV18
DNA: TGTGCCAGCTCACCGGCGGTGAACACTGAAGCTTTCTTT
CDR3: CASSPAVNTEAFF

size: NA
D: NA
J: TRBJ1-2
V: TRBV5-1
DNA: TGCGCCAGCAGCTTGGGACTCCTGTATGGCTACACCTTC
CDR3: CASSLGLLYGYTF

size: few
D: TRBD1
J: TRBJ2-7
V: TRBV3-1/TRBV3-2
DNA: TGTGCCAGCAGCCAAGCATGGGGGACAGGGTCGTACGAGCAGTACTTC
CDR3: CASSQAWGTGSYEQYF